This T cell receptor beta chain stems from a study of T cells in Graves' hyperthyroidism and ophthalmopathy. General observations from the study: In the blood, most expanded thyroid clonotypes above 0.001 appeared as well. Model-based prediction identified ophthalmopathy a median around 6.7 months prior to its onset.

TCR beta CDR3 sequences were amplified from RNA transcripts. Using the HTBI primer set, a first-round RT-PCR was run on the TCR CDR3. MiXCR was run by TCRdb on the multiplex PCR reads, yielding one entry per CDR3 protein. Of a few hundred thousand distinct CDR3 sequences listed, about 16% are singletons. Trimming removed 4 bases at V and 2 bases at J, with 10 bases between. From germline, CDR1 is LGHDT and CDR2 YNNKEL (reference sequence). The CDR3 length is 14 residues. This clonotype was counted ten times or more. Antigen specificity is unknown. Participants, patients aged 18 to 65, had newly diagnosed hyperthyroidism with a duration under 2 months. The diagnoses drew upon clinical symptoms, serum thyroxine and TRAb, thyroid ultrasound and orbital computed tomography.

This chain joins TRBV3-1 and TRBJ2-3, with TRBD2 as a possible D gene (6 bases). Sequencing input: blood. The receptor comes from a young woman with Graves' hyperthyroidism. CDR3 nucleotide sequence: TGTGCCAGCAGCCGGGACTTTTACACAGATACGCAGTATTTT. The encoded protein is CASSRDFYTDTQYF.